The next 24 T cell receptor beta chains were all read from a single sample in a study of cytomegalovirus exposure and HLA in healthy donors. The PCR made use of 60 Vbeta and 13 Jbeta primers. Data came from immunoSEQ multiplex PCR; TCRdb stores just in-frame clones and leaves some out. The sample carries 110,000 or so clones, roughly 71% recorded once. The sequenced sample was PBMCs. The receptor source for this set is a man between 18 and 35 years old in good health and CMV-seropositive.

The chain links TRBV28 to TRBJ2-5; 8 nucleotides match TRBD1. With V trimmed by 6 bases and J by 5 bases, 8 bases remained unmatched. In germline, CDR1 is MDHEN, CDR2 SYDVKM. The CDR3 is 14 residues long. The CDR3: CASRSGGARETQYF. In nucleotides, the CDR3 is TGTGCCAGCAGGTCAGGGGGCGCGAGGGAGACCCAGTACTTC.

CDR3 coding DNA: TGTGCCAGTAGTATTGAGGGGACAGACAATCAGCCCCAGCATTTT. It encodes CASSIEGTDNQPQHF. The chain carries TRBV19 and TRBJ1-5, with 7 bases matching TRBD1. Germline values: CDR1 LNHDA, CDR2 SQIVND (reference sequence). V trimming: 3 bases; J trimming: 3 bases; junction bases outside the gene matches: 5. There are 15 residues in the CDR3.

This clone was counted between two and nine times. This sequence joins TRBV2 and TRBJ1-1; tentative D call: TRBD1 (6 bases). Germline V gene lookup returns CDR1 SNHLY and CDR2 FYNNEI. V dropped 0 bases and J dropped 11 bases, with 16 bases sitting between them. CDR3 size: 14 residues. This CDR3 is CASSEADSRFPAFF. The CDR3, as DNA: TGTGCCAGCAGTGAAGCGGACAGCCGTTTTCCCGCTTTCTTT. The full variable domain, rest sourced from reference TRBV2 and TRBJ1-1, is EPEVTQTPSHQVTQMGQEVILRCVPISNHLYFYWYRQILGQKVEFLVSFYNNEISEKSEIFDDQFSVERPDGSNFTLKIRSTKLEDSAMYFCASSEADSRFPAFFGQGTRLTVV.

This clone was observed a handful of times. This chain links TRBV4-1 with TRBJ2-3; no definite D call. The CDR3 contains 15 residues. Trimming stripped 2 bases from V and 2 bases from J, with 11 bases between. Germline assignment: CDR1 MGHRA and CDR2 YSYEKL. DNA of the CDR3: TGCGCCAGCAGCCAACCCCGCGTTTCCACAGATACGCAGTATTTT. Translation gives CASSQPRVSTDTQYF.

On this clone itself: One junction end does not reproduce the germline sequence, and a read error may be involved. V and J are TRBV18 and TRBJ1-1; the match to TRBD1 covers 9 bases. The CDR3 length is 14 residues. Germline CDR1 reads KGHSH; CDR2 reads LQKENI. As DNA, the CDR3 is TGTGCCAGCTCTCCACAGGGGGCGCGGGCTGAAGCTTTCTTT. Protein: CASSPQGARAEAFF.

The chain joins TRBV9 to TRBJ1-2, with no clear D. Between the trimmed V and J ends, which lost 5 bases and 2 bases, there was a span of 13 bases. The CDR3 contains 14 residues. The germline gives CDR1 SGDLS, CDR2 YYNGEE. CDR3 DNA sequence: TGTGCCAGCAGGGAACCAGACAAAAACTATGGCTACACCTTC. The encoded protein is CASREPDKNYGYTF.

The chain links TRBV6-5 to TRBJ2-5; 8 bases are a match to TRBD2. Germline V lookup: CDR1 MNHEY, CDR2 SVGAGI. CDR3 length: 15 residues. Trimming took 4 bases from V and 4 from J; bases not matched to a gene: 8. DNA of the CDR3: TGTGCCAGCAGTTTCGGGGGGGCTATTGGAGAGACCCAGTACTTC. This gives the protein CASSFGGAIGETQYF.

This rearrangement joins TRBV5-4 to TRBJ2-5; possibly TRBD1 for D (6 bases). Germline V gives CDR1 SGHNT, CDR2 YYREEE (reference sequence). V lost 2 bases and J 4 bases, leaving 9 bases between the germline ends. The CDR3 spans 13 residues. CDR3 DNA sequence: TGTGCCAGCAGCTTTGAGGGGGTAGAGACCCAGTACTTC. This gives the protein CASSFEGVETQYF. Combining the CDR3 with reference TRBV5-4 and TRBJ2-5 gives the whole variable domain ETGVTQSPTHLIKTRGQQVTLRCSSQSGHNTVSWYQQALGQGPQFIFQYYREEENGRGNFPPRFSGLQFPNYSSELNVNALELDDSALYLCASSFEGVETQYFGPGTRLLVL.

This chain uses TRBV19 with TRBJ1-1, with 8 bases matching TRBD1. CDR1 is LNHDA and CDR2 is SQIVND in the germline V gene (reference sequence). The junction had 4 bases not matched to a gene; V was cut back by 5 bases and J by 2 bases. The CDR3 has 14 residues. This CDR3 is CASSRQGINTEAFF. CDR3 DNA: TGTGCCAGTAGTCGACAGGGGATCAACACTGAAGCTTTCTTT.

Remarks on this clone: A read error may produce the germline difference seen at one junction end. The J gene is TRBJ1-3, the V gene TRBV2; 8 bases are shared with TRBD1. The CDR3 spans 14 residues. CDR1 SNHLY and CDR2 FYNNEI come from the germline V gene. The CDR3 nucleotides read TGTGCCAGCAGCGAAGGACAGGGCCGAAACACCATATATTTT. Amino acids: CASSEGQGRNTIYF. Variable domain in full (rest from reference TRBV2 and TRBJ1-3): EPEVTQTPSHQVTQMGQEVILRCVPISNHLYFYWYRQILGQKVEFLVSFYNNEISEKSEIFDDQFSVERPDGSNFTLKIRSTKLEDSAMYFCASSEGQGRNTIYFGEGSWLTVV.

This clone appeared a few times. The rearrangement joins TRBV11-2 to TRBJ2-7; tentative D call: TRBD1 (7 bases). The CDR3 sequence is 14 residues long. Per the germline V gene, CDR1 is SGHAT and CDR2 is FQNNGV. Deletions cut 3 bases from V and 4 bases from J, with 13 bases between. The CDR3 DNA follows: TGTGCCAGCAGCTTCGGCAGGGGGAGGTACGAGCAGTACTTC. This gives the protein CASSFGRGRYEQYF.

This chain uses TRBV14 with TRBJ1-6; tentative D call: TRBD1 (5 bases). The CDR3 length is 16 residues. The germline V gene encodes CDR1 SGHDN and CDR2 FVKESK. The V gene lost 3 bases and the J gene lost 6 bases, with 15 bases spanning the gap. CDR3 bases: TGTGCCAGCAGCCACCTATCTTGGCAGGGTAATTCACCCCTCCACTTT. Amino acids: CASSHLSWQGNSPLHF.

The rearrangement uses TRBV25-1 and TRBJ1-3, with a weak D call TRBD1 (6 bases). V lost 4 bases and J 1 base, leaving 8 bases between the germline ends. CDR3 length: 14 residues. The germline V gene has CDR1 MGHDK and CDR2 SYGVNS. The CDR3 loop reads CASSGTVSGNTIYF. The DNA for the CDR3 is TGTGCCAGCAGTGGGACAGTATCTGGAAACACCATATATTTT.

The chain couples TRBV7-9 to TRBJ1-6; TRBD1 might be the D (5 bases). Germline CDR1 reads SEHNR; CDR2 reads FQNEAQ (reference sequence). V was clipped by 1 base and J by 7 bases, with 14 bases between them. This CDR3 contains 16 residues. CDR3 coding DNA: TGTGCCAGCAGCTTAGGACCAGACAGTGCCAATTCACCCCTCCACTTT. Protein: CASSLGPDSANSPLHF.

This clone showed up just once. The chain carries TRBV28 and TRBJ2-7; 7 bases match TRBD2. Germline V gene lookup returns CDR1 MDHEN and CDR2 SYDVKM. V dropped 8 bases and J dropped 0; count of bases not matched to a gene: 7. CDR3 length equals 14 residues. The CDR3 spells CASGSAGRSYEQYF. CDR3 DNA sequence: TGTGCCAGCGGCTCAGCGGGGCGCTCCTACGAGCAGTACTTC.

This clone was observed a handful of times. This chain's CDR3 is CASSLDKQGISSPLHF. In nucleotides, the CDR3 is TGCGCCAGCAGCTTGGACAAACAGGGTATATCTTCACCCCTCCACTTT. The V and J genes are TRBV5-1 and TRBJ1-6; perhaps TRBD1 as D (6 bases). CDR1 and CDR2 (germline): SGHRS, YFSETQ. The CDR3 spans 16 residues. Trimming took 0 bases from V and 9 from J, leaving 16 bases between them.

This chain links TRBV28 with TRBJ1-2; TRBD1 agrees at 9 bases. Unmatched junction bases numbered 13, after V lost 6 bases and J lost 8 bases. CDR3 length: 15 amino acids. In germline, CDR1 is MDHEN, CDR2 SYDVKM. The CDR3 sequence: CASRGTGQGLVGYTF. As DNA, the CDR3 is TGTGCCAGCAGGGGAACGGGACAGGGCCTGGTGGGCTACACCTTC.

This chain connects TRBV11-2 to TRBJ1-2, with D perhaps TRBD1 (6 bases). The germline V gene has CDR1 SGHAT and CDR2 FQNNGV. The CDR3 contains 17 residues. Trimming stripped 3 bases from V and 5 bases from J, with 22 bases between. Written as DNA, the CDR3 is TGTGCCAGCAGCTTCCCGCCAAGACAGGCCCCCAGGTATGGCTACACCTTC. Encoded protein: CASSFPPRQAPRYGYTF.

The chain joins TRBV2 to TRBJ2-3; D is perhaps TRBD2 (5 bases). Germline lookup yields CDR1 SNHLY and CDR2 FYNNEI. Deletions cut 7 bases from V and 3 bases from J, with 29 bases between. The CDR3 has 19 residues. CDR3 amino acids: CASTRAHRPRTDKTDTQYF. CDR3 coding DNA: TGTGCCAGCACCCGGGCCCATCGCCCAAGGACTGATAAAACAGATACGCAGTATTTT.

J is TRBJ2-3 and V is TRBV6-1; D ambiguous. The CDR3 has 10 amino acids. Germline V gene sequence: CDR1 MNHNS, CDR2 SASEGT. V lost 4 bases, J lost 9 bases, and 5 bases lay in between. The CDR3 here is CASSAGTQYF. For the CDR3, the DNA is TGTGCCAGCAGTGCAGGCACGCAGTATTTT.

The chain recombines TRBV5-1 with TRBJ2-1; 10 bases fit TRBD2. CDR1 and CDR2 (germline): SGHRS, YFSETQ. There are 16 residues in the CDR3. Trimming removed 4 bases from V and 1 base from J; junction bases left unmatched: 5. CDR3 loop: CASSVTSGASYNEQFF. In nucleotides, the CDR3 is TGCGCCAGCAGCGTTACTAGCGGGGCGTCCTACAATGAGCAGTTCTTC.

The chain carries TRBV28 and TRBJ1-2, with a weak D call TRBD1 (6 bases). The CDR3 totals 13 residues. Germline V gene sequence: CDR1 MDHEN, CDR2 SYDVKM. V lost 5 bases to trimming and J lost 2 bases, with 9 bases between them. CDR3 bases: TGTGCCAGCAGTAAGGGGGGGAACTATGGCTACACCTTC. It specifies CASSKGGNYGYTF.

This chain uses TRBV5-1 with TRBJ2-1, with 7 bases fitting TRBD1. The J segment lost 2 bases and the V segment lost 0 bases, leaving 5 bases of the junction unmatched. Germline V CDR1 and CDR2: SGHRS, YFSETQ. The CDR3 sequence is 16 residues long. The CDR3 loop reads CASSLGPGTAYNEQFF. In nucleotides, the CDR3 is TGCGCCAGCAGCTTGGGACCCGGGACAGCCTACAATGAGCAGTTCTTC.

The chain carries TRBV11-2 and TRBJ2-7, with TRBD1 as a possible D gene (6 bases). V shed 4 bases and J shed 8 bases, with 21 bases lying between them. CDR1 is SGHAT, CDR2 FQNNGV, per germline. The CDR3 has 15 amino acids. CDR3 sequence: CASSSTGLRLDQQYF. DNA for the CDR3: TGTGCCAGCAGCTCCACAGGGCTCAGACTTGACCAGCAGTACTTC.